The 11 T cell receptor beta chains below were found in one sample sequenced in a study of CD8 T cells in ankylosing spondylitis. MiXCR was run by TCRdb on the 5' RACE reads, yielding one entry per CDR3 protein. The table has approximately 250,000 distinct CDR3 sequences, approximately 10% seen once; the top ten hold about 3%. The sequencing input was blood, either unsorted or a sorted T cell fraction (not recorded which). Source of these receptors: a male donor with ankylosing spondylitis or in good health (not recorded which).

This clonotype was recorded at least ten times. This chain connects TRBV4-2 to TRBJ2-3; 8 bases fit TRBD2. CDR3 size: 17 residues. Germline V gene sequence: CDR1 LGHNA, CDR2 YNFKEQ. The J segment lost 5 bases and the V segment lost 4 bases, leaving 14 bases of the junction unmatched. This chain's CDR3 is CASSPRLLAGQGDTQYF. CDR3 in DNA: TGTGCCAGCAGCCCGAGACTCTTAGCGGGGCAAGGAGATACGCAGTATTTT.

There are many counts of this clonotype. This rearrangement joins TRBV29-1 to TRBJ1-1, with unresolved D. The CDR3 spans 13 residues. V lost 3 bases, J lost 2 bases, and 10 bases lay in between. CDR1 SQVTM and CDR2 ANQGSEA come from the germline V gene. CDR3 DNA sequence: TGCAGCGTTGATGAGGGCCTCAACACTGAAGCTTTCTTT. Protein product: CSVDEGLNTEAFF. Supplemented by reference TRBV29-1 and TRBJ1-1, the full variable domain reads SAVISQKPSRDICQRGTSLTIQCQVDSQVTMMFWYRQQPGQSLTLIATANQGSEATYESGFVIDKFPISRPNLTFSTLTVSNMSPEDSSIYLCSVDEGLNTEAFFGQGTRLTVV.

This clonotype was counted at least ten times. The chain combines TRBV4-2 with TRBJ1-6, with 7 positions matching TRBD1. Trimming at V came to 3 bases and at J to 9 bases, leaving 14 bases not matched to a gene. The CDR3 runs 17 residues. Germline V gene lookup returns CDR1 LGHNA and CDR2 YNFKEQ. CDR3 DNA sequence: TGTGCCAGCAGCCAGACGTCAGGGGGAAGGGGTAGTTCACCCCTCCACTTT. This sequence encodes CASSQTSGGRGSSPLHF.

This clonotype has a count of ten or more. The rearrangement links TRBV14 to TRBJ2-1; D is possibly TRBD1 (5 bases). There are 12 residues in the CDR3. Trimming left V 1 base short and J 8 bases short, with 6 bases between. In germline, CDR1 is SGHDN, CDR2 FVKESK. The CDR3 region is CASSQVRDEQFF. The CDR3 coding sequence is TGTGCCAGCAGCCAAGTCAGGGATGAGCAGTTCTTC.

This clonotype was detected many times. This chain links TRBV20-1 with TRBJ2-7; 10 positions agree with TRBD2. The CDR3 is made up of 15 amino acids. CDR1 and CDR2 from the germline V gene are DFQATT and SNEGSKA (reference sequence). V shed 1 base, J shed 0 bases, and the junction held 3 bases outside the gene matches. The CDR3, as DNA: TGCAGTGCTAGAGCACTAGCGGGGATCTCCTACGAGCAGTACTTC. Translating it yields CSARALAGISYEQYF.

This clonotype was observed a few times. This chain links TRBV28 with TRBJ2-4; TRBD2 matches at 10 bases. Germline assignment: CDR1 MDHEN and CDR2 SYDVKM. The V segment lost 2 bases and the J segment 5 bases; nucleotides outside the gene matches: 3. This CDR3 contains 15 residues. The CDR3 here is CASSLLGLAQNIQYF. The DNA for the CDR3 is TGTGCCAGCAGTTTACTGGGACTAGCGCAAAACATTCAGTACTTC.

This clonotype was detected ten times or more. The rearrangement links TRBV12-3 or TRBV12-4 to TRBJ2-3; D is unresolved. Deletions cut 3 bases from V and 2 bases from J, with 9 bases between. This CDR3 contains 14 residues. The chain's CDR3 is CASSFGRATDTQYF. The CDR3 DNA reads as TGTGCCAGCAGTTTCGGACGGGCCACAGATACGCAGTATTTT.

This clonotype was picked up many times. The rearrangement links TRBV7-2 to TRBJ1-1; TRBD1 matches 7 bases. V was clipped by 4 bases and J by 3 bases; unmatched bases: 8. CDR3 length: 15 residues. Germline loops: CDR1 SGHTA, CDR2 FQGNSA. CDR3 residues: CASSSQRDRYTEAFF. The CDR3 DNA sequence: TGTGCCAGCAGCTCCCAACGGGACAGATACACTGAAGCTTTCTTT.

This clonotype was observed many times. The chain is built from TRBV30 and TRBJ2-3; D ambiguous. Trimming cost V 4 bases and J 3 bases, with 5 bases left between them. The germline gives CDR1 GTSNPN, CDR2 SVGIG (reference sequence). The CDR3 totals 11 residues. The CDR3 spells CAWMGTDTQYF. CDR3 nucleotides: TGTGCCTGGATGGGGACAGATACGCAGTATTTT.

This clonotype was seen a few times. The chain links TRBV10-2 to TRBJ2-2; D gene uncertain. Trimming shortened V by 11 bases and J by 0 bases, and 13 bases separated the two germline ends. Germline V lookup: CDR1 WSHSY, CDR2 SAAADI. CDR3 size: 14 residues. The CDR3 coding sequence is TGCGCCGGGTATAGCATGGCGAACACCGGGGAGCTGTTTTTT. Protein sequence: CAGYSMANTGELFF.

In this sample, this clonotype turned up many times. V gene TRBV7-9 combines with J gene TRBJ1-4; D ambiguous. With 1 base removed from V and 8 bases from J, the gap between germline ends came to 2 bases. Germline V gene data show CDR1 as SEHNR and CDR2 as FQNEAQ (reference sequence). The CDR3 contains 11 residues. CDR3 in DNA: TGTGCCAGCAGCTTAGTGGAAAAACTGTTTTTT. Residues: CASSLVEKLFF.